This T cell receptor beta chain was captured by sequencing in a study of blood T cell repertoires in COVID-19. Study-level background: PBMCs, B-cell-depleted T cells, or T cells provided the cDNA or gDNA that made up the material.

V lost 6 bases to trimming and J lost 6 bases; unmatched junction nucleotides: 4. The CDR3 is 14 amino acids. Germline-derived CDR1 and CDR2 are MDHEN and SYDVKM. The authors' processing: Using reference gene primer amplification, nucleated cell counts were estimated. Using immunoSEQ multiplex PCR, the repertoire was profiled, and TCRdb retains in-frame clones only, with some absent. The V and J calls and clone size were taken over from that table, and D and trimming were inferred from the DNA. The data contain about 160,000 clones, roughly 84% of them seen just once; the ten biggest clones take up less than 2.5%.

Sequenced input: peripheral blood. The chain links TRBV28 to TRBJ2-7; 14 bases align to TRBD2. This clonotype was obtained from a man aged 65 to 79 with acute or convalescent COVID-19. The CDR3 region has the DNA TGTGCCAGCAGGGGACTAGCGGGAGCTTCCGAGCAGTACTTC. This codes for CASRGLAGASEQYF.